What follows are 32 T cell receptor beta chains derived from one specimen sequenced in a study of T cell repertoires in cytomegalovirus infection (dated 2019 in TCRdb). The run used an Illumina HiSeq 1500. TCRdb took the public reads, trimmed them with fastp at Q25, ran MiXCR for clone calling and kept in-frame beta chains. Identical CDR3 proteins give one entry, which carries the most common genes and DNA. In this sample the table shows roughly 760,000 distinct CDR3 sequences, 35% to 45% of which occur a single time. The top ten constitute under 3.5% of the sample. Material for sequencing was PBMCs. These receptors came from a human donor in good health (CMV status not recorded). Some clones in this sample may be carry-over from other donors' samples.

This clonotype was seen a few times. This chain links TRBV7-6 with TRBJ2-2, with 9 bases identical to TRBD2. CDR1 SGHVS and CDR2 FNYEAQ come from the germline V gene. This CDR3 has 19 amino acids. Trimming cost V 1 base and J 0 bases; bases outside gene matches: 9. The CDR3 bases are TGTGCCAGCAGCTTAGTACAGCTAGCGGGGAGCGCGAACACCGGGGAGCTGTTTTTT. This sequence encodes CASSLVQLAGSANTGELFF.

This clonotype was detected only a few times. This chain links TRBV7-2 with TRBJ1-2; 7 nucleotides line up with TRBD1. The CDR3 covers 15 residues. The germline CDR1 and CDR2 sequences are SGHTA and FQGNSA. The J segment lost 4 bases and the V segment lost 4 bases, leaving 9 bases of the junction unmatched. The CDR3 coding sequence is TGTGCCAGCAGCTCAAGACCGGGACAGACCTATGGCTACACCTTC. Protein product: CASSSRPGQTYGYTF.

This clonotype was observed a single time. The rearrangement joins TRBV6-8 to TRBJ2-3; either TRBD1 or TRBD2 may fit D (5 bases each). V was clipped by 5 bases and J by 3 bases, with 15 bases between them. Germline lookup yields CDR1 MNHGY and CDR2 SAAAGT. CDR3 length equals 15 residues. The chain's CDR3 is CASSKGPTGTDTQYF. CDR3 coding DNA: TGTGCCAGCAGTAAGGGACCGACGGGGACAGATACGCAGTATTTT.

The rearrangement links TRBV6-2 or TRBV6-3 to TRBJ1-1; D unresolved. V gave up 0 bases and J gave up 0 bases, with 11 bases separating them. The length of the CDR3 is 16 residues. Germline V lookup: CDR1 MNHEY, CDR2 SVGEGT. Here the CDR3 DNA reads TGTGCCAGCAGTTACTCTAACAGCCGCATGAACACTGAAGCTTTCTTT. Protein sequence: CASSYSNSRMNTEAFF.

The chain recombines TRBV4-1 with TRBJ2-4, with 8 bases fitting TRBD2. Unmatched junction bases numbered 7, after V lost 0 bases and J lost 3 bases. Germline V gives CDR1 MGHRA, CDR2 YSYEKL. The CDR3 loop spans 17 amino acids. CDR3 residues: CASSQDRISGVKNIQYF. CDR3 bases: TGCGCCAGCAGCCAAGATAGGATTAGCGGGGTCAAAAACATTCAGTACTTC.

This clonotype appeared a few times. V and J are TRBV5-1 and TRBJ2-7, with D possibly TRBD2 on 6 matching bases. The CDR3 runs 14 residues. Trimming shortened V by 4 bases and J by 7 bases, and 18 bases separated the two germline ends. Germline CDR1 SGHRS, CDR2 YFSETQ. The CDR3 DNA follows: TGCGCCAGCAGCACTGGACTACGTGGCGATGAGCAGTACTTC. This encodes CASSTGLRGDEQYF.

This clonotype was seen a few times. The chain links TRBV27 to TRBJ2-7; 7 bases line up with TRBD1. The CDR3 sequence is 14 residues long. Germline-derived CDR1 and CDR2 are MNHEY and SMNVEV (reference sequence). V gave up 5 bases and J gave up 4 bases; unmatched junction bases: 8. The CDR3 reads CASSNDRERYEQYF. CDR3 in DNA: TGTGCCAGCAGTAACGACAGGGAAAGGTACGAGCAGTACTTC.

V gene TRBV6-1 combines with J gene TRBJ1-2; D is possibly TRBD1 (6 bases). This CDR3 is 14 amino acids long. V lost 6 bases and J lost 4, with 15 bases in between. Germline V gene data show CDR1 as MNHNS and CDR2 as SASEGT. This chain's CDR3 is CASRKTGSIYGYTF. The CDR3 region has the DNA TGTGCCAGCAGAAAAACAGGGTCGATCTATGGCTACACCTTC.

This chain joins TRBV4-1 and TRBJ1-1; TRBD1 aligns across 7 bases. After removal of 6 bases from V and 4 bases from J, the junction contained 11 bases not matched to a gene. Germline V CDR1 and CDR2: MGHRA, YSYEKL. The CDR3 consists of 15 residues. CDR3 in DNA: TGCGCCAGCAGAATAAAGCGGGCAGGGGGCACTGAAGCTTTCTTT. Amino acid sequence: CASRIKRAGGTEAFF.

About this clonotype itself: The final CDR3 position lacks the conserved phenylalanine or tryptophan, pointing to a likely read error. The chain is built from TRBV29-1 and TRBJ1-2; D is ambiguous. The CDR3 sequence is 9 residues long. Germline V gene lookup returns CDR1 SQVTM and CDR2 ANQGSEA. CDR3 protein: CTSRIGYTL. CDR3 DNA: TGCACCTCTCGGATAGGCTACACCTTA.

This clonotype was found a few times. The chain combines TRBV5-1 with TRBJ2-5; TRBD2 aligns across 10 bases. J lost 4 bases, V lost 4 bases, and 4 bases had no gene match. CDR3 length: 14 amino acids. Per germline, CDR1 SGHRS and CDR2 YFSETQ. As DNA, the CDR3 is TGCGCCAGCAGCCGGGGACTAGCGCTAGAGACCCAGTACTTC. Translating it yields CASSRGLALETQYF.

This clonotype occurred a few times. The chain has TRBV23-1 and TRBJ2-7; 7 bases match TRBD1. TRBV23-1 is identified as an open reading frame with a role that is uncertain. The length of the CDR3 is 14 residues. V gave up 7 bases and J gave up 3 bases; unmatched junction bases: 9. Here the CDR3 reads CASTQGNWDYEQYF. CDR3 DNA sequence: TGCGCCAGCACACAGGGGAATTGGGACTACGAGCAGTACTTC.

There are a few counts of this clonotype. The chain has TRBV27 and TRBJ2-1, with a weak D call TRBD2 (5 bases). Per germline, CDR1 MNHEY and CDR2 SMNVEV (reference sequence). This CDR3 has 12 residues. V was shortened by 5 bases and J by 6 bases, with 8 bases between the two germline ends. CDR3 sequence: CASSTGSNEQFF. As DNA, the CDR3 is TGTGCCAGCAGTACGGGATCCAATGAGCAGTTCTTC.

The table lists this clonotype with a few counts. V and J are TRBV4-2 and TRBJ2-5; D not resolved. V shed 0 bases and J shed 4 bases, with 12 bases lying between them. The CDR3 extends over 15 amino acids. From germline, CDR1 is LGHNA and CDR2 YNFKEQ. CDR3 sequence reads: CASSQEGWTGETQYF. For the CDR3, the DNA is TGTGCCAGCAGCCAAGAGGGTTGGACGGGAGAGACCCAGTACTTC.

The rearrangement links TRBV7-4 to TRBJ1-1; no definite D call. The CDR3 contains 12 residues. The germline V and J ends were trimmed by 2 bases and 11 bases, with 12 bases remaining between them. Germline V lookup: CDR1 SGHVT, CDR2 SQSDAQ. Here the CDR3 reads CASSLPSPRAFF. For the CDR3, the DNA is TGTGCCAGCAGCTTACCCAGCCCCAGGGCTTTCTTT.

The genes are TRBV15 and TRBJ1-2; D may be TRBD1 (6 bases). The V end lost 4 bases, the J end lost 5 bases, and 20 bases lay between the germline ends. The V gene's germline CDR1 is LNHNV and CDR2 YYDKDF (reference sequence). The CDR3 has 16 amino acids. The DNA of the CDR3 is TGTGCCACCAGCACCGGGACAACTAGGGAGGGGTATGGCTACACCTTC. This codes for CATSTGTTREGYGYTF.

The table lists this clonotype with many counts. The chain couples TRBV29-1 to TRBJ2-4, with D tentatively TRBD2 (5 bases). The CDR3 is 16 amino acids. V shed 4 bases and J shed 1 base, with 17 bases lying between them. From germline, CDR1 is SQVTM and CDR2 ANQGSEA. The CDR3 sequence: CSVVLFRESAKNIQYF. In nucleotides, the CDR3 is TGCAGCGTTGTTCTTTTTAGGGAGTCGGCCAAAAACATTCAGTACTTC.

The V gene is TRBV5-1, the J gene TRBJ1-1; D is ambiguous. Germline loops: CDR1 SGHRS, CDR2 YFSETQ. CDR3 length: 12 amino acids. Trimming removed 4 bases at V and 5 bases at J, with 9 bases between. The CDR3 nucleotides are TGCGCCAGCAGCGACTCACTGACTGAAGCTTTCTTT. It translates to CASSDSLTEAFF.

The rearrangement joins TRBV4-2 to TRBJ2-1, with 13 bases matching TRBD2. Germline values: CDR1 LGHNA, CDR2 YNFKEQ. The CDR3 is 19 amino acids. Trimming at V came to 0 bases and at J to 0 bases, leaving 5 bases not matched to a gene. CDR3 sequence: CASSQERGLAGSSYNEQFF. The CDR3 nucleotides are TGTGCCAGCAGCCAAGAACGGGGACTAGCGGGGAGCTCCTACAATGAGCAGTTCTTC.

This chain uses TRBV10-3 with TRBJ2-2; no clear D. The V and J ends lost 6 bases and 2 bases respectively, with 10 bases between them. The length of the CDR3 is 14 residues. Germline loops: CDR1 ENHRY, CDR2 SYGVKD. DNA of the CDR3: TGTGCCATCAGGGACGCCTTCAACACCGGGGAGCTGTTTTTT. This gives the protein CAIRDAFNTGELFF.

Details on this clonotype: A read error may produce the germline difference seen at one junction end. The chain links TRBV19 to TRBJ1-1; the match to TRBD1 covers 7 bases. The germline gives CDR1 LNHDA, CDR2 SQIVND (reference sequence). CDR3 length: 14 residues. The CDR3 is CASIRQGWNTESFF. The CDR3 DNA is TGTGCCAGTATCCGACAGGGCTGGAACACTGAATCTTTCTTT.

The CDR3 region has the DNA TGTGCCAGTAGTATAGAACCCGGGGAGCTGTTTTTT. Amino acids: CASSIEPGELFF. V is TRBV19 and J is TRBJ2-2; D remains unclear. The germline V gene encodes CDR1 LNHDA and CDR2 SQIVND (reference sequence). The V end lost 0 bases, the J end lost 6 bases, and 2 bases lay between the germline ends. The CDR3 loop spans 12 amino acids.

This clonotype was counted at least ten times. The chain employs TRBV7-6 and TRBJ2-1; D possibly matches TRBD1 or TRBD2 (6 bases each). CDR1 SGHVS and CDR2 FNYEAQ come from the germline V gene. The CDR3 covers 17 residues. V was cut by 5 bases and J by 4 bases, with 21 bases left in between. The CDR3 bases are TGTGCCAGCAGCCGATTGGGAGGTGGACAGCTTTACAATGAGCAGTTCTTC. Residues: CASSRLGGGQLYNEQFF.

The rearrangement links TRBV6-2 or TRBV6-3 to TRBJ1-5; a weak D match, TRBD1 (6 bases). CDR3 size: 15 residues. The germline CDR1 and CDR2 sequences are MNHEY and SVGEGT. V lost 4 bases to trimming and J lost 7 bases, with 17 bases between them. The CDR3 region has the DNA TGTGCCAGCAGTTTCGCCACAGGGTACGGACAGCCCCAGCATTTT. This sequence encodes CASSFATGYGQPQHF.

V is TRBV5-1 and J is TRBJ2-1; 9 nucleotides line up with TRBD1. From germline, CDR1 is SGHRS and CDR2 YFSETQ. Trimming cost V 2 bases and J 6 bases; bases outside gene matches: 9. This CDR3 spans 16 amino acids. CDR3 nucleotide sequence: TGCGCCAGCAGCTTCGGCGTCGGGACAGGGCGCAATGAGCAGTTCTTC. Amino acids: CASSFGVGTGRNEQFF.

This chain connects TRBV7-2 to TRBJ1-1; D gene ambiguous. The germline V gene has CDR1 SGHTA and CDR2 FQGNSA. V was shortened by 5 bases and J by 8 bases, with 15 bases between the two germline ends. There are 13 residues in the CDR3. Here the CDR3 reads CASSNLEGPEAFF. DNA of the CDR3: TGTGCCAGCAGCAACCTCGAAGGACCAGAAGCTTTCTTT.

This clonotype was recorded a few times. The DNA of the CDR3 is TGTGCCAGCAGTTTAGAGTCGGGAGGCGAGACCCAGTACTTC. Its translation: CASSLESGGETQYF. The chain carries TRBV12-3 or TRBV12-4 and TRBJ2-5; 7 bases align to TRBD2. This CDR3 contains 14 residues. With V trimmed by 1 base and J by 5 bases, 4 bases remained unmatched.

This chain links TRBV29-1 with TRBJ2-2; TRBD1 or TRBD2 may be the D gene (6 bases each). The V gene's germline CDR1 is SQVTM and CDR2 ANQGSEA. This CDR3 spans 14 amino acids. V was pared by 7 bases and J by 0 bases, with 12 bases between. The CDR3 is CSGGARSNTGELFF. DNA of the CDR3: TGCAGCGGGGGGGCAAGGTCGAACACCGGGGAGCTGTTTTTT.

The CDR3 nucleotides read TGTGCCAGCAGTCTAACTAGCGACGAGCAGTACTTC. Amino acid sequence: CASSLTSDEQYF. The rearrangement joins TRBV7-9 to TRBJ2-7, with TRBD2 matching over 7 bases. The junction had 4 bases not matched to a gene; V was cut back by 6 bases and J by 5 bases. This CDR3 has 12 residues. Germline-derived CDR1 and CDR2 are SEHNR and FQNEAQ (reference sequence).

This chain connects TRBV20-1 to TRBJ1-3; D is possibly TRBD1 (5 bases). The germline gives CDR1 DFQATT, CDR2 SNEGSKA (reference sequence). V was clipped by 6 bases and J by 2 bases, with 20 bases between them. CDR3 length: 16 residues. DNA for the CDR3: TGCAGTGCCCCCGATCCGACGAGGGGTACTGGAAACACCATATATTTT. As protein: CSAPDPTRGTGNTIYF.

The V gene is TRBV4-3, the J gene TRBJ2-7; the D gene is possibly TRBD1 (5 bases). Per the germline V gene, CDR1 is LGHNA and CDR2 is YSLEER. Trimming removed 3 bases at V and 5 bases at J, with 14 bases between. The CDR3 is made up of 14 amino acids. The CDR3 nucleotides read TGCGCCAGCAGCCAGACGAGCAGGGTGCACGAGCAGTACTTC. As protein: CASSQTSRVHEQYF.

The chain employs TRBV29-1 and TRBJ2-5; no clear D gene. The V gene lost 4 bases and the J gene lost 1 base, with 10 bases spanning the gap. This CDR3 contains 13 residues. CDR1 SQVTM and CDR2 ANQGSEA come from the germline V gene. CDR3 DNA sequence: TGCAGCGTTGTCGGCGGAACCCAAGAGACCCAGTACTTC. It specifies CSVVGGTQETQYF.